These 32 T cell receptor beta chains originate from one sample sequenced in a study of beta chain features in type 1 diabetes. These receptors have no identified antigens. The whole isolated RNA underwent reverse transcription, so sequencing captured expressed TCRB transcripts. Using immunoSEQ multiplex PCR, the repertoire was profiled, and TCRdb retains in-frame clones only, with some absent. Of around 600,000 clones listed, around 12% are singletons. Findings of the study overall: For Type 1 diabetes patients, all four CD4+ subsets carried TCRB CDR3s that were moderately but significantly shorter.

Source material: naive CD4+ T cells from blood. These receptors were collected from a man aged 25-40 years with type 1 diabetes.

This clone has a handful of counts. This chain uses TRBV4-2 with TRBJ2-7; the match to TRBD1 covers 8 bases. CDR1 is LGHNA and CDR2 is YNFKEQ in the germline V gene. The CDR3 has 15 residues. The J segment lost 5 bases and the V segment lost 2 bases, leaving 8 bases of the junction unmatched. The chain's CDR3 is CASSQTRQGANEQYF. CDR3 DNA: TGTGCCAGCAGCCAAACAAGGCAGGGGGCCAACGAGCAGTACTTC.

This clone turned up a few times. The chain combines TRBV28 with TRBJ1-2, with D maybe TRBD1 (5 bases). With 4 bases removed from V and 5 bases from J, the gap between germline ends came to 20 bases. The CDR3 contains 16 residues. Germline values: CDR1 MDHEN, CDR2 SYDVKM. The CDR3 DNA reads as TGTGCCAGCAGTTCTCCGCAGGGTTTCCGAAGGTATGGCTACACCTTC. It codes for CASSSPQGFRRYGYTF.

In its sample, this clone was seen a few times. This rearrangement joins TRBV30 to TRBJ1-2; D ambiguous. This CDR3 spans 12 amino acids. The germline V gene encodes CDR1 GTSNPN and CDR2 SVGIG (reference sequence). Between the trimmed V and J ends, which lost 0 bases and 14 bases, there was a span of 16 bases. The CDR3 nucleotides read TGTGCCTGGAGTGTCCCGGGCAGGTTTTTTACCTTC. Translating it yields CAWSVPGRFFTF.

This clone occurred a few times. V usage is TRBV10-3 and J usage is TRBJ1-4, with D tentatively TRBD1 (5 bases). Trimming left V 0 bases short and J 4 bases short, with 12 bases between. The CDR3 sequence is 16 residues long. Per the germline V gene, CDR1 is ENHRY and CDR2 is SYGVKD. CDR3 protein: CAISESRQGNNEKLFF. In DNA form, the CDR3 reads TGTGCCATCAGTGAGTCGCGGCAGGGAAATAATGAAAAACTGTTTTTT.

V is TRBV18 and J is TRBJ2-7; 9 positions match TRBD1. The CDR3 is made up of 14 amino acids. Germline CDR1 is KGHSH and CDR2 is LQKENI. Trimming removed 3 bases from V and 3 bases from J; junction bases left unmatched: 3. In nucleotides, the CDR3 is TGTGCCAGCTCACCGACAGGGGGTAACTACGAGCAGTACTTC. It translates to CASSPTGGNYEQYF. Full variable domain (rest looked up from reference TRBV18 and TRBJ2-7): NAGVMQNPRHLVRRRGQEARLRCSPMKGHSHVYWYRQLPEEGLKFMVYLQKENIIDESGMPKERFSAEFPKEGPSILRIQQVVRGDSAAYFCASSPTGGNYEQYFGPGTRLTVT.

This clone has only a few counts. The CDR3 reads CASSPGGFDTEAFF. CDR3 coding DNA: TGTGCCAGCAGTCCAGGGGGCTTCGACACTGAAGCTTTCTTT. The gene calls are TRBV5-4 and TRBJ1-1; 8 bases are shared with TRBD1. Germline loops: CDR1 SGHNT, CDR2 YYREEE (reference sequence). CDR3 length equals 14 residues. J gave up 3 bases and V 5 bases, and 6 bases lay outside the gene matches. Full variable domain (outside the CDR3, taken from reference TRBV5-4 and TRBJ1-1): ETGVTQSPTHLIKTRGQQVTLRCSSQSGHNTVSWYQQALGQGPQFIFQYYREEENGRGNFPPRFSGLQFPNYSSELNVNALELDDSALYLCASSPGGFDTEAFFGQGTRLTVV.

The chain combines TRBV29-1 with TRBJ1-1; D gene uncertain. CDR1 SQVTM and CDR2 ANQGSEA come from the germline V gene. Trimming removed 3 bases at V and 0 bases at J, with 8 bases between. The CDR3 contains 13 residues. CDR3 bases: TGCAGCGTTGAGCTTACAGTGAACACTGAAGCTTTCTTT. Translated: CSVELTVNTEAFF.

V and J are TRBV19 and TRBJ2-1; unclear D gene. The CDR3 consists of 14 residues. Trimming cost V 3 bases and J 8 bases, with 14 bases left between them. Germline assignment: CDR1 LNHDA and CDR2 SQIVND (reference sequence). The CDR3 region has the DNA TGTGCCAGTAGTATCACCCAGGTTCCGGATGAGCAGTTCTTC. This sequence encodes CASSITQVPDEQFF. The full variable domain, its missing parts supplied by reference TRBV19 and TRBJ2-1, is DGGITQSPKYLFRKEGQNVTLSCEQNLNHDAMYWYRQDPGQGLRLIYYSQIVNDFQKGDIAEGYSVSREKKESFPLTVTSAQKNPTAFYLCASSITQVPDEQFFGPGTRLTVL.

This clone has just a few counts. The V gene is TRBV7-8, the J gene TRBJ2-7, with a tentative D call TRBD1 (5 bases). This CDR3 spans 16 amino acids. CDR1 and CDR2 from the germline V gene are SGHVS and FQNEAQ. V gave up 2 bases and J gave up 5 bases, with 19 bases separating them. The CDR3 bases are TGTGCCAGCAGCTTAAAAGGGGCGGTCCCCCGGGACGAGCAGTACTTC. Protein sequence: CASSLKGAVPRDEQYF. Full variable domain (remainder filled in from reference TRBV7-8 and TRBJ2-7): GAGVSQSPRYKVAKRGQDVALRCDPISGHVSLFWYQQALGQGPEFLTYFQNEAQLDKSGLPSDRFFAERPEGSVSTLKIQRTQQEDSAVYLCASSLKGAVPRDEQYFGPGTRLTVT.

The rearrangement uses TRBV19 and TRBJ2-1; D possibly uses TRBD1 or TRBD2 (5 bases each). The V gene lost 3 bases and the J gene lost 8 bases, with 14 bases spanning the gap. The CDR3 is 14 residues long. Germline CDR1 LNHDA, CDR2 SQIVND (reference sequence). CDR3 region: CASSIIPGRDEQFF. The CDR3 DNA follows: TGTGCCAGTAGTATTATCCCGGGACGGGATGAGCAGTTCTTC.

The chain recombines TRBV29-1 with TRBJ1-4; TRBD1 agrees at 7 bases. The CDR3 runs 14 residues. V was clipped by 7 bases and J by 8 bases; unmatched bases: 13. Germline V lookup: CDR1 SQVTM, CDR2 ANQGSEA. CDR3: CSAVTGRDAEKLFF. CDR3 DNA: TGCAGCGCTGTGACAGGGAGGGACGCGGAAAAACTGTTTTTT.

This clone was observed a handful of times. The gene calls are TRBV30 and TRBJ2-6; D is unclear. Between the trimmed V and J ends, which lost 2 bases and 6 bases, there was a span of 2 bases. CDR1 and CDR2 from the germline V gene are GTSNPN and SVGIG (reference sequence). This CDR3 has 11 amino acids. The CDR3 here is CAWSPANVLTF. The CDR3 nucleotides are TGTGCCTGGAGTCCGGCCAACGTCCTGACTTTC.

This rearrangement joins TRBV21-1 to TRBJ2-3. TRBV21-1 counts as a pseudogene. The CDR3 is 14 residues long. In nucleotides, the CDR3 is TGTGCCAGCAGCGGAAGGCCTAGCACAGATACGCAGTATTTT. This translates into CASSGRPSTDTQYF.

This clone appeared a few times. The rearrangement uses TRBV11-1 and TRBJ1-1; D uncertain. V was clipped by 3 bases and J by 3 bases, with 8 bases between them. The germline CDR1 and CDR2 sequences are SGHAT and FQDESV (reference sequence). This CDR3 is 13 amino acids long. The CDR3 loop is CASSLDGYTEAFF. The CDR3 region has the DNA TGTGCCAGCAGCTTGGACGGATACACTGAAGCTTTCTTT.

There are a few counts of this clone. V gene TRBV6-6 combines with J gene TRBJ1-6; 7 nucleotides align to TRBD1. The CDR3 loop spans 14 amino acids. After removal of 2 bases from V and 13 bases from J, the junction contained 8 bases not matched to a gene. Germline CDR1 is MNHNY and CDR2 is SVGAGI (reference sequence). The CDR3 bases are TGTGCCAGCAGTTACCCCCGACAGGGTTCGCCCCTCCACTTT. This codes for CASSYPRQGSPLHF.

J is TRBJ2-1 and V is TRBV30; D is unresolved. The germline CDR1 and CDR2 sequences are GTSNPN and SVGIG (reference sequence). The CDR3 extends over 13 amino acids. CDR3 region: CAVRAMAYNEQFF. CDR3 nucleotide sequence: TGTGCAGTCCGGGCGATGGCCTACAATGAGCAGTTCTTC.

V and J are TRBV7-2 and TRBJ1-1; possible D gene TRBD1, 6 bases. V dropped 8 bases and J dropped 2 bases, with 12 bases sitting between them. Germline V lookup: CDR1 SGHTA, CDR2 FQGNSA. The length of the CDR3 is 13 residues. The CDR3 is CASHRTANTEAFF. In nucleotides, the CDR3 is TGTGCCAGCCACCGGACAGCTAACACTGAAGCTTTCTTT.

This clone was observed a few times. V and J are TRBV11-2 and TRBJ2-7; weak D call: TRBD2 (5 bases). The CDR3 loop spans 15 amino acids. Looked up from germline, CDR1 is SGHAT and CDR2 is FQNNGV. Trimming stripped 2 bases from V and 5 bases from J, with 16 bases between. The CDR3 loop reads CASSLIEGWSNEQYF. CDR3 in DNA: TGTGCCAGCAGCTTAATCGAGGGCTGGAGCAACGAGCAGTACTTC.

The CDR3 loop is CASRTSNQPQHF. For the CDR3, the DNA is TGTGCCAGTCGGACAAGCAATCAGCCCCAGCATTTT. The chain uses TRBV19 and TRBJ1-5; D possibly corresponds to TRBD1 (5 bases). Deletions cut 8 bases from V and 1 base from J, with 6 bases between. Germline V CDR1 and CDR2: LNHDA, SQIVND (reference sequence). This CDR3 comprises 12 residues.

This clone has only a few counts. This chain links TRBV7-8 with TRBJ2-1; 9 bases fit TRBD2. The germline gives CDR1 SGHVS, CDR2 FQNEAQ. V was pared by 8 bases and J by 7 bases, with 9 bases of the junction left unmatched. The CDR3 consists of 14 residues. For the CDR3, the DNA is TGTGCCAGCGGAGGTAGCGGGGGAAGGAATGAGCAGTTCTTC. This sequence encodes CASGGSGGRNEQFF.

The genes are TRBV12-5 and TRBJ1-1; 7 bases agree with TRBD1. Germline trimming cut 5 bases from V and 1 base from J; bases unmatched to any gene: 4. The CDR3 loop spans 14 amino acids. CDR1 and CDR2 from the germline V gene are LGHNT and FRNRAP. CDR3 in amino acids: CASGRTGGNTEAFF. The CDR3 bases are TGTGCTAGTGGTAGGACAGGTGGGAACACTGAAGCTTTCTTT.

This clone was seen only a few times. The chain recombines TRBV7-3 with TRBJ2-2, with D uncertain. Germline lookup yields CDR1 SGHTA and CDR2 FQGTGA. This CDR3 is built from 13 residues. V was shortened by 1 base and J by 6 bases, with 6 bases between the two germline ends. CDR3 bases: TGTGCCAGCAGCTTAAAGGACGCCGGGGAGCTGTTTTTT. This codes for CASSLKDAGELFF.

This clone appeared once. DNA for the CDR3: TGCGCCAGCAGCTTCCAGAGCCAAGAGACCCAGTACTTC. It yields the protein CASSFQSQETQYF. The chain combines TRBV5-1 with TRBJ2-5, with unresolved D. Germline CDR1 SGHRS, CDR2 YFSETQ. V lost 2 bases and J 1 base, leaving 6 bases between the germline ends. The CDR3 covers 13 residues.

The V call is TRBV5-1, the J call TRBJ1-6; D is unclear. The CDR3 covers 16 residues. Germline loops: CDR1 SGHRS, CDR2 YFSETQ. Trimming shortened V by 0 bases and J by 7 bases, and 14 bases separated the two germline ends. As DNA, the CDR3 is TGCGCCAGCAGCTTGGGGGGAACTCCGTACAATTCACCCCTCCACTTT. Translating gives CASSLGGTPYNSPLHF.

The chain joins TRBV19 to TRBJ2-7, with no clear D. The V end lost 4 bases, the J end lost 3 bases, and 16 bases lay between the germline ends. The CDR3 consists of 15 residues. The germline V gene encodes CDR1 LNHDA and CDR2 SQIVND (reference sequence). In nucleotides, the CDR3 is TGTGCCAGTAGTAAGCTTAGCTCGACGGTCTACGAGCAGTACTTC. Translating gives CASSKLSSTVYEQYF. The full variable domain, completed using reference TRBV19 and TRBJ2-7, is DGGITQSPKYLFRKEGQNVTLSCEQNLNHDAMYWYRQDPGQGLRLIYYSQIVNDFQKGDIAEGYSVSREKKESFPLTVTSAQKNPTAFYLCASSKLSSTVYEQYFGPGTRLTVT.

J is TRBJ2-3 and V is TRBV6-6, with unresolved D. The V end was cut by 2 bases, the J end by 3 bases, with 12 bases between. The germline V gene encodes CDR1 MNHNY and CDR2 SVGAGI (reference sequence). The CDR3 is 15 residues long. Written as DNA, the CDR3 is TGTGCCAGCAGTTACAGGTCCGCAGGTACAGATACGCAGTATTTT. The encoded protein is CASSYRSAGTDTQYF.

This clone was counted only a few times. Other nucleotide sequences from this sample produce the same CDR3. The V and J genes are TRBV9 and TRBJ2-6; D is unclear. Germline values: CDR1 SGDLS, CDR2 YYNGEE. V shed 2 bases and J shed 1 base, with 1 base lying between them. The length of the CDR3 is 13 residues. The CDR3: CASSVSGANVLTF. In DNA form, the CDR3 reads TGTGCCAGCAGCGTTTCTGGGGCCAACGTCCTGACTTTC.

The chain recombines TRBV5-6 with TRBJ2-7; weak D call: TRBD1 (5 bases). CDR1 and CDR2 from the germline V gene are SGHDT and YYEEEE. V lost 4 bases and J 0 bases, leaving 11 bases between the germline ends. The CDR3 extends over 14 amino acids. The CDR3 DNA sequence: TGTGCCAGCAGCGGTTCAGGGCCCTCCTACGAGCAGTACTTC. Protein product: CASSGSGPSYEQYF. The full variable domain, with the rest looked up from reference TRBV5-6 and TRBJ2-7, is DAGVTQSPTHLIKTRGQQVTLRCSPKSGHDTVSWYQQALGQGPQFIFQYYEEEERQRGNFPDRFSGHQFPNYSSELNVNALLLGDSALYLCASSGSGPSYEQYFGPGTRLTVT.

This clone showed up just a few times. The gene calls are TRBV28 and TRBJ2-1; D assignment may be TRBD1 or TRBD2 (5 bases each). This CDR3 has 15 residues. With 5 bases removed from V and 4 bases from J, the gap between germline ends came to 15 bases. The germline gives CDR1 MDHEN, CDR2 SYDVKM. CDR3 amino acids: CASSPSGTGYNEQFF. CDR3 sequence (DNA): TGTGCCAGCAGTCCCTCCGGGACGGGTTACAATGAGCAGTTCTTC.

The V call is TRBV4-3, the J call TRBJ1-3, with 7 bases that match TRBD1. The CDR3 is 17 amino acids. V trimming: 1 base; J trimming: 4 bases; junction bases outside the gene matches: 10. Germline CDR1 reads LGHNA; CDR2 reads YSLEER. For the CDR3, the DNA is TGCGCCAGCAGCCAAGTCAACCCCCAGGGGGTCGGAAACACCATATATTTT. Protein: CASSQVNPQGVGNTIYF.

The table lists this clone with a few counts. CDR3 loop: CSVDRGLNEQYF. The CDR3 DNA reads as TGCAGCGTTGACAGGGGGCTCAACGAGCAGTACTTC. The genes are TRBV29-1 and TRBJ2-7; TRBD1 matches at 8 bases. Germline V lookup: CDR1 SQVTM, CDR2 ANQGSEA. V dropped 3 bases and J dropped 5; count of bases not matched to a gene: 3. The CDR3 extends over 12 amino acids.

This clone occurred a few times. CDR3 residues: CASSNRGYSYNEQFF. The CDR3 DNA sequence: TGTGCCAGCAGTAACAGGGGTTACTCCTACAATGAGCAGTTCTTC. The chain employs TRBV25-1 and TRBJ2-1; 7 bases are a match to TRBD1. The J segment lost 0 bases and the V segment lost 5 bases, leaving 4 bases of the junction unmatched. The CDR3 sequence is 15 residues long. The germline V gene has CDR1 MGHDK and CDR2 SYGVNS.